The next 15 T cell receptor beta chains were all read from a single sample in a study of identical twins. Via MiXCR, TCRdb re-called the 5' RACE reads, giving one row per CDR3 protein. The sample includes hundreds of thousands of distinct CDR3 sequences, 5.5% to 7.5% of them seen just once. The sample comprised naive T cells sorted from blood. These receptors were collected from a man aged 18 to 29 in good health.

The V and J genes are TRBV24-1 and TRBJ2-5, with TRBD2 as a possible D gene (6 bases). V was shortened by 0 bases and J by 4 bases, with 14 bases between the two germline ends. The CDR3 extends over 16 amino acids. Germline V gene data show CDR1 as KGHDR and CDR2 as SFDVKD. CDR3 sequence reads: CATSDLRDGSGETQYF. Written as DNA, the CDR3 is TGTGCCACCAGTGATTTGCGTGACGGGAGCGGAGAGACCCAGTACTTC.

Of note for this clonotype: Mismatch with germline at one junction end may stem from a read error. The rearrangement uses TRBV24-1 and TRBJ2-3; TRBD2 aligns across 10 bases. The CDR3 length is 16 residues. The germline CDR1 and CDR2 sequences are KGHDR and SFDVKD. CDR3 amino acids: CASSDRTSGSTDTQYF. DNA of the CDR3: TGTGCCTCCAGTGACCGGACTAGCGGTAGCACAGATACGCAGTATTTT.

This clonotype turned up a few times. The J gene is TRBJ2-7, the V gene TRBV20-1; 10 nucleotides match TRBD1. After removal of 0 bases from V and 4 bases from J, the junction contained 6 bases not matched to a gene. This CDR3 is built from 15 residues. Germline V CDR1 and CDR2: DFQATT, SNEGSKA (reference sequence). The CDR3, as DNA: TGCAGTGCTAGAGAACCGGGACAGGGGACATACGAGCAGTACTTC. This codes for CSAREPGQGTYEQYF.

This clonotype was observed a handful of times. Here the CDR3 reads CASSLTYYNEQFF. CDR3 nucleotide sequence: TGTGCCAGCAGCTTAACCTACTACAATGAGCAGTTCTTC. J is TRBJ2-1 and V is TRBV7-2; the D is unclear. The CDR3 is made up of 13 amino acids. Trimming took 2 bases from V and 3 from J, leaving 5 bases between them. Per the germline V gene, CDR1 is SGHTA and CDR2 is FQGNSA.

In this sample, this clonotype turned up many times. V is TRBV4-1 and J is TRBJ2-7; tentative D call: TRBD1 (6 bases). The CDR3 has 14 residues. Germline lookup yields CDR1 MGHRA and CDR2 YSYEKL. Between the trimmed V and J ends, which lost 2 bases and 2 bases, there was a span of 10 bases. The DNA of the CDR3 is TGCGCCAGCAGCCAACGAACAGGGCCCTACGAGCAGTACGTC. Translating it yields CASSQRTGPYEQYV.

The V and J genes are TRBV27 and TRBJ2-7; D perhaps matches TRBD2 (5 bases). CDR1 is MNHEY and CDR2 is SMNVEV in the germline V gene (reference sequence). V gave up 2 bases and J gave up 4 bases, with 15 bases separating them. The CDR3 covers 15 residues. The CDR3 DNA reads as TGTGCCAGCAGTTTAACCGGGGTTGCTGTGTACGAGCAGTACGTC. Amino acid sequence: CASSLTGVAVYEQYV.

There are a few counts of this clonotype. The chain recombines TRBV30 with TRBJ2-3; TRBD2 matches 9 bases. The CDR3 has 13 residues. The germline CDR1 and CDR2 sequences are GTSNPN and SVGIG (reference sequence). J gave up 7 bases and V 0 bases, and 2 bases lay outside the gene matches. This CDR3 reads CAWSVGTSNTQYF. DNA for the CDR3: TGTGCCTGGAGTGTTGGGACTAGCAATACGCAGTATTTT.

This clonotype was observed a handful of times. J is TRBJ2-1 and V is TRBV18; unclear D gene. Germline CDR1 KGHSH, CDR2 LQKENI. This CDR3 has 13 amino acids. Trimming stripped 6 bases from V and 1 base from J, with 7 bases between. The CDR3 spells CASSYVSYNEQFF. The CDR3 nucleotides read TGTGCCAGCTCGTACGTATCCTACAATGAGCAGTTCTTC.

V gene TRBV20-1 combines with J gene TRBJ2-3; the D is unclear. Trimming removed 7 bases from V and 0 bases from J, with 11 bases in between. This CDR3 comprises 13 residues. From germline, CDR1 is DFQATT and CDR2 SNEGSKA (reference sequence). CDR3 amino acids: CSVGGYSTDTQYF. CDR3 nucleotides: TGCAGTGTTGGCGGTTATAGCACAGATACGCAGTATTTT.

This clonotype was observed at least ten times. One end of the junction fails to match germline, which may point to a read error. This chain connects TRBV6-1 to TRBJ2-1; the match to TRBD2 covers 14 bases. The CDR3 loop spans 15 amino acids. Per the germline V gene, CDR1 is MNHNS and CDR2 is SASEGT. CDR3 amino acids: CASRAGLAGVESIIF. The CDR3 DNA sequence: TGTGCCAGCAGAGCGGGACTAGCGGGAGTTGAGAGCATTATCTTC.

This clonotype was recorded many times. This chain joins TRBV11-3 and TRBJ2-2; D may be TRBD1 (6 bases). The CDR3 runs to 13 residues. Per the germline V gene, CDR1 is SGHNT and CDR2 is YENEEA. V lost 11 bases and J 3 bases, leaving 13 bases between the germline ends. For the CDR3, the DNA is TGTGCCTCGCAGGACAGAGACACCGGGGAGCTGTTTTTT. It translates to CASQDRDTGELFF.

This clonotype was counted at least ten times. The chain employs TRBV20-1 and TRBJ1-1, with TRBD1 matching over 10 bases. V trimming: 0 bases; J trimming: 7 bases; junction bases outside the gene matches: 20. The germline gives CDR1 DFQATT, CDR2 SNEGSKA (reference sequence). The CDR3 sequence is 19 residues long. The CDR3 loop is CSARDWVGGTGEAPSEAFF. In nucleotides, the CDR3 is TGCAGTGCTAGAGATTGGGTAGGAGGGACAGGGGAGGCCCCAAGTGAAGCTTTCTTT.

This clonotype has ten or more counts. The chain carries TRBV7-3 and TRBJ2-6; D perhaps matches TRBD1 (6 bases). The CDR3 has 17 residues. Germline values: CDR1 SGHTA, CDR2 FQGTGA. Trimming took 3 bases from V and 0 from J, leaving 12 bases between them. The CDR3 protein is CASSLEGTISGANVLTF. The DNA of the CDR3 is TGTGCCAGCAGCTTGGAAGGGACAATCTCTGGGGCCAACGTCCTGACTTTC.

This chain links TRBV6-5 with TRBJ2-1; D might be TRBD1 or TRBD2, each matching 5 bases. Looked up from germline, CDR1 is MNHEY and CDR2 is SVGAGI. V lost 2 bases and J 9 bases, leaving 11 bases between the germline ends. The CDR3 spans 13 residues. CDR3 DNA: TGTGCCAGCAGTTACACGGGGCCGGCTGAGCAGTTCTTC. It is translated as CASSYTGPAEQFF.

Many counts were recorded for this clonotype. The chain has TRBV29-1 and TRBJ2-1, with no clear D. This CDR3 spans 15 amino acids. With 1 base removed from V and 7 bases from J, the gap between germline ends came to 17 bases. The V gene's germline CDR1 is SQVTM and CDR2 ANQGSEA. Written as DNA, the CDR3 is TGCAGCGTTGAAGTTTCTAAGGGATTCTGGAATGAGCAGTTCTTC. It translates to CSVEVSKGFWNEQFF.